One sample yielded the 20 T cell receptor beta chains listed below, sequenced in a study of T cell changes during pregnancy in multiple sclerosis. Repertoires were generated with immunoSEQ multiplex PCR, while TCRdb's copy carries only in-frame clones and drops some. The table shows over 55,000 clones, with 80% to 90% occurring only once. This sample comprised peripheral blood, obtained in the first trimester of pregnancy. Every receptor here comes from a female donor with multiple sclerosis, enrolled in a pregnancy study.

The chain recombines TRBV19 with TRBJ2-3, with 10 bases aligning to TRBD2. The J segment lost 6 bases and the V segment lost 2 bases, leaving 14 bases of the junction unmatched. CDR1 and CDR2 (germline): LNHDA, SQIVND (reference sequence). This CDR3 spans 18 amino acids. CDR3 amino acids: CASSIRLILAGDTDTQYF. The CDR3, as DNA: TGTGCCAGTAGTATACGGTTGATCCTAGCGGGAGATACGGATACGCAGTATTTT.

This clone was observed a single time. This chain connects TRBV10-1 to TRBJ2-2; the D gene is possibly TRBD2 (5 bases). Germline CDR1 WNHNN, CDR2 SYGVQD (reference sequence). The V and J ends lost 2 bases and 7 bases respectively, with 11 bases between them. This CDR3 is built from 14 residues. CDR3 region: CASSEAGWNGELFF. As DNA, the CDR3 is TGCGCCAGCAGTGAGGCGGGTTGGAACGGGGAGCTGTTTTTT.

The CDR3 bases are TGTGCCAGCAGTTACCTAGCGGGGGAAACCTACGAGCAGTACTTC. Its translation: CASSYLAGETYEQYF. The chain joins TRBV27 to TRBJ2-7; 10 nucleotides line up with TRBD2. Germline CDR1 is MNHEY and CDR2 is SMNVEV (reference sequence). The CDR3 has 15 amino acids. Germline trimming cut 4 bases from V and 2 bases from J; bases unmatched to any gene: 5.

The chain uses TRBV6-4 and TRBJ1-1; weak D call: TRBD1 (5 bases). Trimming cost V 0 bases and J 2 bases, with 10 bases left between them. CDR1 is MRHNA, CDR2 SNTAGT, per germline. The CDR3 sequence is 15 residues long. The CDR3 region is CASSDSGRANTEAFF. The CDR3 coding sequence is TGTGCCAGCAGTGACTCAGGCAGGGCCAACACTGAAGCTTTCTTT.

This chain joins TRBV7-2 and TRBJ2-7; TRBD1 is a possible D gene (6 bases). CDR3 length equals 15 residues. Trimming stripped 1 base from V and 1 base from J, with 11 bases between. CDR1 SGHTA and CDR2 FQGNSA come from the germline V gene. In DNA form, the CDR3 reads TGTGCCAGCAGCTTAGGATCGGACAGATCCTACGAGCAGTACTTC. Its translation is CASSLGSDRSYEQYF.

V is TRBV7-2 and J is TRBJ2-3; D is perhaps TRBD2 (5 bases). The germline gives CDR1 SGHTA, CDR2 FQGNSA. CDR3 length: 14 residues. Trimming left V 2 bases short and J 2 bases short, with 8 bases between. CDR3: CASSLWTDTDTQYF. The CDR3 DNA follows: TGTGCCAGCAGCTTATGGACTGACACAGATACGCAGTATTTT.

This clone was found once. This chain links TRBV9 with TRBJ1-2; 9 nucleotides align to TRBD1. This CDR3 contains 14 residues. Trimming cost V 5 bases and J 5 bases; bases outside gene matches: 7. Germline V gene data show CDR1 as SGDLS and CDR2 as YYNGEE. Here the CDR3 reads CASRGGTGRYGYTF. CDR3 DNA: TGTGCCAGCAGGGGTGGGACAGGGCGATATGGCTACACCTTC.

This clone was detected only a few times. The V call is TRBV4-3, the J call TRBJ1-2, with D possibly being TRBD1 (6 bases). This CDR3 spans 13 amino acids. Trimming shortened V by 4 bases and J by 8 bases, and 14 bases separated the two germline ends. The germline V gene encodes CDR1 LGHNA and CDR2 YSLEER. CDR3 bases: TGCGCCAGCAGCCTACAGGGAGTCGTGGGCTACACCTTC. Its translation: CASSLQGVVGYTF.

The rearrangement joins TRBV7-9 to TRBJ2-2, with D perhaps TRBD2 (5 bases). The CDR3 extends over 16 amino acids. V was clipped by 5 bases and J by 0 bases, with 13 bases between them. Looked up from germline, CDR1 is SEHNR and CDR2 is FQNEAQ (reference sequence). CDR3 residues: CASSPSGISNTGELFF. In DNA, the CDR3 is TGTGCCAGCAGCCCTTCCGGGATTTCGAACACCGGGGAGCTGTTTTTT.

This chain joins TRBV7-2 and TRBJ2-1; 9 bases fit TRBD1. This CDR3 has 15 residues. The trim removed 1 base at V and 4 bases at J, leaving 2 bases unmatched. The germline gives CDR1 SGHTA, CDR2 FQGNSA. The CDR3 sequence is CASSLGQGGYNEQFF. The CDR3 DNA is TGTGCCAGCAGCTTAGGACAGGGGGGGTACAATGAGCAGTTCTTC. The whole variable domain, filled in from reference TRBV7-2 and TRBJ2-1, reads GAGVSQSPSNKVTEKGKDVELRCDPISGHTALYWYRQSLGQGLEFLIYFQGNSAPDKSGLPSDRFSAERTGGSVSTLTIQRTQQEDSAVYLCASSLGQGGYNEQFFGPGTRLTVL.

The chain is built from TRBV27 and TRBJ2-1; 9 bases agree with TRBD2. Per the germline V gene, CDR1 is MNHEY and CDR2 is SMNVEV (reference sequence). The CDR3 is 15 residues long. The junction had 3 bases not matched to a gene; V was cut back by 4 bases and J by 2 bases. CDR3: CASSSSGIPYNEQFF. CDR3 DNA: TGTGCCAGCAGTTCTAGCGGGATTCCCTACAATGAGCAGTTCTTC.

The V gene is TRBV7-6, the J gene TRBJ2-7; 9 bases match TRBD1. V lost 2 bases to trimming and J lost 5 bases; unmatched junction nucleotides: 7. The germline V gene encodes CDR1 SGHVS and CDR2 FNYEAQ. This CDR3 is built from 15 residues. This CDR3 reads CASSLSGTGYNEQYF. The CDR3 nucleotides are TGTGCCAGCAGCTTATCCGGGACAGGGTATAACGAGCAGTACTTC.

The chain employs TRBV4-1 and TRBJ1-2, with 9 bases fitting TRBD1. CDR3 length: 16 amino acids. Trimming removed 0 bases from V and 5 bases from J; junction bases left unmatched: 7. CDR1 and CDR2 from the germline V gene are MGHRA and YSYEKL. The CDR3 region is CASSQDRSGQGYGYTF. The CDR3 DNA sequence: TGCGCCAGCAGCCAAGATAGGTCGGGACAGGGATATGGCTACACCTTC.

The chain carries TRBV18 and TRBJ2-7; possible D gene TRBD2, 5 bases. CDR1 KGHSH and CDR2 LQKENI come from the germline V gene. V was cut by 0 bases and J by 7 bases, with 16 bases left in between. The CDR3 is 15 residues long. The CDR3 reads CASSPPVLGSREQYF. The CDR3 DNA sequence: TGTGCCAGCTCACCACCGGTTCTGGGGAGCCGGGAGCAGTACTTC.

This chain uses TRBV19 with TRBJ2-5; 7 bases map to TRBD1. The J segment lost 5 bases and the V segment lost 4 bases, leaving 10 bases of the junction unmatched. Germline V lookup: CDR1 LNHDA, CDR2 SQIVND (reference sequence). The CDR3 has 15 residues. CDR3 sequence: CASSTARSRGETQYF. The DNA for the CDR3 is TGTGCCAGTAGTACCGCTCGGTCCAGGGGGGAGACCCAGTACTTC.

V usage is TRBV9 and J usage is TRBJ1-1, with unresolved D. The CDR3 loop spans 13 amino acids. V was shortened by 1 base and J by 3 bases, with 7 bases between the two germline ends. Germline CDR1 is SGDLS and CDR2 is YYNGEE. The CDR3 DNA reads as TGTGCCAGCAGCGTACACGGGGACACTGAAGCTTTCTTT. Its translation is CASSVHGDTEAFF.

The CDR3 nucleotides are TGTGCCAGCTCAACTTACAGGGGTAGCACAGATACGCAGTATTTT. This translates into CASSTYRGSTDTQYF. The chain is built from TRBV18 and TRBJ2-3; 7 bases are a match to TRBD1. Germline assignment: CDR1 KGHSH and CDR2 LQKENI. The CDR3 sequence is 15 residues long. The V and J ends lost 5 bases and 0 bases, in that order; junction bases with no gene match: 5.

The CDR3, as DNA: TGTGCCAGCAGCTTAGTTCTCGAGCAGTACTTC. It specifies CASSLVLEQYF. This chain connects TRBV7-2 to TRBJ2-7; no clear D gene. This CDR3 spans 11 amino acids. Germline V lookup: CDR1 SGHTA, CDR2 FQGNSA. V was pared by 1 base and J by 6 bases, with 4 bases between.

The rearrangement joins TRBV6-4 to TRBJ1-6; perhaps TRBD1 as D (6 bases). This CDR3 spans 13 amino acids. The V and J ends lost 5 bases and 7 bases respectively, with 9 bases between them. Per the germline V gene, CDR1 is MRHNA and CDR2 is SNTAGT. The DNA for the CDR3 is TGTGCCAGCAGTCAGGGGTACAATTCACCCCTCCACTTT. Translation: CASSQGYNSPLHF.

The chain has TRBV11-2 and TRBJ2-7, with a weak D call TRBD1 (5 bases). From germline, CDR1 is SGHAT and CDR2 FQNNGV. The CDR3 is 12 amino acids. V shed 5 bases and J shed 6 bases, with 11 bases lying between them. CDR3 nucleotide sequence: TGTGCCAGCAGCGCCTCAGGGTCCGAGCAGTACTTC. Its protein is CASSASGSEQYF. The complete variable domain, with remaining parts taken from reference TRBV11-2 and TRBJ2-7, reads EAGVAQSPRYKIIEKRQSVAFWCNPISGHATLYWYQQILGQGPKLLIQFQNNGVVDDSQLPKDRFSAERLKGVDSTLKIQPAKLEDSAVYLCASSASGSEQYFGPGTRLTVT.